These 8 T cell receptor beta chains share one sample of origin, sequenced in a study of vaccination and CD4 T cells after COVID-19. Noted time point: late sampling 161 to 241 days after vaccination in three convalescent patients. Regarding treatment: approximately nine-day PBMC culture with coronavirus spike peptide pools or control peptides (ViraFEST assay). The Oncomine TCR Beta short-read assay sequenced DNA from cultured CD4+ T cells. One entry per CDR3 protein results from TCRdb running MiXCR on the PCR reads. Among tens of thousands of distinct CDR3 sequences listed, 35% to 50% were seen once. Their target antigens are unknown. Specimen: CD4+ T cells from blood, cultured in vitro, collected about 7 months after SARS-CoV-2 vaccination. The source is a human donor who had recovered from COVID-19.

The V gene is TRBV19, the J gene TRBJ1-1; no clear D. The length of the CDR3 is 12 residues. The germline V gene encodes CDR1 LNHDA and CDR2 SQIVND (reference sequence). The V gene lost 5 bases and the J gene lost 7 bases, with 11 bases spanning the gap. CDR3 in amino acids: CASSDRAYEAFF. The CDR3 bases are TGTGCCAGTAGTGATAGGGCGTATGAAGCTTTCTTT.

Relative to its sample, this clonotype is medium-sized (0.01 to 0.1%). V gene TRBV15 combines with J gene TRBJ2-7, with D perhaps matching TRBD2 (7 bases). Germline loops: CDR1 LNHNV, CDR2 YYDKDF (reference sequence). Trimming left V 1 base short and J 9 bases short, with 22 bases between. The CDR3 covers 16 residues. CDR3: CATSRGPWGGGDRQYF. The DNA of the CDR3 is TGTGCCACCAGCAGAGGACCATGGGGAGGGGGAGACAGGCAGTACTTC.

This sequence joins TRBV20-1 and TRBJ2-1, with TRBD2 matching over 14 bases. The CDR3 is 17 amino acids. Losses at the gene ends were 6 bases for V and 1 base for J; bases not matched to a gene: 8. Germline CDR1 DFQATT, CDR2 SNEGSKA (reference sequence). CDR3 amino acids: CSANPGLAGASYNEQFF. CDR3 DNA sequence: TGCAGTGCAAACCCGGGACTAGCGGGAGCATCCTACAATGAGCAGTTCTTC.

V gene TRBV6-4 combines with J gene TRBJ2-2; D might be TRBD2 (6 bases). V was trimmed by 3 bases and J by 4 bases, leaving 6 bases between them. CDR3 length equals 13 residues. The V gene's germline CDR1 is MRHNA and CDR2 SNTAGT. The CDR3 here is CASSETSTGELFF. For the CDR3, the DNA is TGTGCCAGCAGTGAGACTAGCACCGGGGAGCTGTTTTTT.

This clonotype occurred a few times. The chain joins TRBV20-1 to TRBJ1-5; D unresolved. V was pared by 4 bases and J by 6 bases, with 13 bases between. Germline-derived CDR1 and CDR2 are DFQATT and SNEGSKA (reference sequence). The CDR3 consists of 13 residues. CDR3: CSATAERPQPQHF. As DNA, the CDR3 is TGCAGTGCTACGGCAGAGCGTCCTCAGCCCCAGCATTTT.

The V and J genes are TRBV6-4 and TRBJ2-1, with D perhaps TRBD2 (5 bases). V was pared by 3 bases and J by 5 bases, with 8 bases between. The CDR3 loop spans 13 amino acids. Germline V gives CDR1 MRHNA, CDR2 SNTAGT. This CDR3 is CASSETGNNEQFF. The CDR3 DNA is TGTGCCAGCAGTGAGACCGGGAACAATGAGCAGTTCTTC.

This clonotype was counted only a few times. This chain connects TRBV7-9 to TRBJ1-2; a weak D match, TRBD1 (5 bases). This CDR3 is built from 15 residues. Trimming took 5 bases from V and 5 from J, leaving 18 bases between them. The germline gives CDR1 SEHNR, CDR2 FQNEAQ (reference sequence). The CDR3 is CASSLRPGPLYGYTF. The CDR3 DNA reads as TGTGCCAGCAGCCTGCGTCCGGGGCCGCTGTATGGCTACACCTTC.

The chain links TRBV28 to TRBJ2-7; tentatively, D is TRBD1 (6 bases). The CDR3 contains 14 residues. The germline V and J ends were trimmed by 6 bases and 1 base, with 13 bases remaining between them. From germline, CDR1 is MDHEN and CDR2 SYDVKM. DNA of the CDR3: TGTGCCAGCAGCCTTGACAGGCTATCCTACGAGCAGTACTTC. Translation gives CASSLDRLSYEQYF.